The 26 T cell receptor beta chains in this list originate from one sample, sequenced in a study of OX40 agonist ivuxolimab in advanced cancers. The table came from immunoSEQ multiplex PCR; TCRdb's copy has only in-frame clones and leaves some out. The table includes about 82,000 clones, 85% to 90% detected once. The sequencing here drew on CD4+ or CD8+ T cells sorted from blood, taken in a trial of the OX40 agonist ivuxolimab. The receptors come from an adult with an advanced solid tumor such as melanoma, head and neck, liver or kidney cancer.

The CDR3 region has the DNA TGTGCCAGCAGCCAGAGGGGCAGGGGACTTGGCGAGCAGTTCTTC. Translating it yields CASSQRGRGLGEQFF. The gene calls are TRBV7-9 and TRBJ2-1, with D perhaps given as TRBD1 or TRBD2 (6 bases each). The germline V gene encodes CDR1 SEHNR and CDR2 FQNEAQ (reference sequence). The V gene lost 5 bases and the J gene lost 10 bases, with 21 bases spanning the gap. CDR3 length: 15 amino acids.

The rearrangement uses TRBV7-6 and TRBJ1-5, with 7 bases matching TRBD1. Germline trimming cut 5 bases from V and 0 bases from J; bases unmatched to any gene: 7. Germline assignment: CDR1 SGHVS and CDR2 FNYEAQ. The CDR3 covers 16 residues. CDR3 nucleotides: TGTGCCAGCAGCGCGGCGGGACAGCCTAGCAATCAGCCCCAGCATTTT. It yields the protein CASSAAGQPSNQPQHF.

The rearrangement links TRBV6-1 to TRBJ1-5, with 7 bases that match TRBD1. V was clipped by 6 bases and J by 7 bases; unmatched bases: 6. The CDR3 sequence is 13 residues long. CDR1 and CDR2 (germline): MNHNS, SASEGT. This CDR3 is CASRLHRGQPQHF. The CDR3 nucleotides are TGTGCCAGCAGACTCCACAGGGGACAGCCCCAGCATTTT.

This chain joins TRBV10-3 and TRBJ2-1; the D gene is possibly TRBD1 (6 bases). CDR3 size: 12 residues. Germline V CDR1 and CDR2: ENHRY, SYGVKD. V lost 4 bases, J lost 8 bases, and 9 bases lay in between. The CDR3 DNA reads as TGTGCCATCAGTGCCAAGGGGGATGAGCAGTTCTTC. Translating gives CAISAKGDEQFF.

This chain links TRBV9 with TRBJ2-7; D is perhaps TRBD2 (6 bases). Trimming removed 1 base at V and 4 bases at J, with 15 bases between. This CDR3 has 15 amino acids. Germline V gives CDR1 SGDLS, CDR2 YYNGEE. This CDR3 reads CASSVSAAGTYEQYF. The DNA of the CDR3 is TGTGCCAGCAGCGTAAGTGCAGCGGGTACGTACGAGCAGTACTTC.

This rearrangement joins TRBV28 to TRBJ1-5; D is perhaps TRBD1 (6 bases). Trimming cost V 7 bases and J 6 bases, with 19 bases left between them. Germline CDR1 is MDHEN and CDR2 is SYDVKM. CDR3 size: 15 residues. In DNA, the CDR3 is TGTGCCAGCACAACGGGCCGGGAGGGGGTTCAGCCCCAGCATTTT. As protein: CASTTGREGVQPQHF.

The sample holds one count of this clone. The chain recombines TRBV9 with TRBJ1-4; D gene uncertain. The CDR3 is made up of 15 amino acids. Germline V gene lookup returns CDR1 SGDLS and CDR2 YYNGEE. The V and J ends lost 4 bases and 4 bases respectively, with 14 bases between them. This CDR3 reads CASSPSFWGNEKLFF. CDR3 bases: TGTGCCAGCAGCCCGTCCTTTTGGGGTAATGAAAAACTGTTTTTT. Full variable domain (remainder filled in from reference TRBV9 and TRBJ1-4): DSGVTQTPKHLITATGQRVTLRCSPRSGDLSVYWYQQSLDQGLQFLIQYYNGEERAKGNILERFSAQQFPDLHSELNLSSLELGDSALYFCASSPSFWGNEKLFFGSGTQLSVL.

V usage is TRBV2 and J usage is TRBJ1-2; D is undetermined. The CDR3 consists of 13 residues. Germline CDR1 SNHLY, CDR2 FYNNEI. Trimming cost V 4 bases and J 6 bases, with 12 bases left between them. The CDR3 here is CASSVMKEHGYTF. CDR3 nucleotide sequence: TGTGCCAGCAGTGTCATGAAGGAGCATGGCTACACCTTC.

The rearrangement links TRBV19 to TRBJ1-1, with D perhaps matching TRBD1 (6 bases). With 1 base removed from V and 2 bases from J, the gap between germline ends came to 11 bases. CDR1 and CDR2 from the germline V gene are LNHDA and SQIVND (reference sequence). This CDR3 is built from 15 residues. CDR3 protein: CASSIGRTANTEAFF. As DNA, the CDR3 is TGTGCCAGTAGTATAGGGAGGACAGCTAACACTGAAGCTTTCTTT.

The chain employs TRBV4-3 and TRBJ2-2, with 10 bases identical to TRBD1. After removal of 0 bases from V and 7 bases from J, the junction contained 11 bases not matched to a gene. This CDR3 spans 18 amino acids. In germline, CDR1 is LGHNA, CDR2 YSLEER. In nucleotides, the CDR3 is TGCGCCAGCAGCCAAGATCCCCTGGGACAGGGGCGGAGCGGGGAGCTGTTTTTT. Translation: CASSQDPLGQGRSGELFF.

V gene TRBV6-1 combines with J gene TRBJ1-5, with 8 bases that match TRBD1. Germline CDR1 is MNHNS and CDR2 is SASEGT. Unmatched junction bases numbered 10, after V lost 2 bases and J lost 4 bases. The CDR3 loop spans 17 amino acids. CDR3 sequence reads: CASSEPFRTGSNQPQHF. The CDR3 nucleotides are TGTGCCAGCAGTGAACCATTTCGGACAGGGTCGAATCAGCCCCAGCATTTT.

J is TRBJ2-5 and V is TRBV11-3; TRBD2 matches 7 bases. Germline CDR1 SGHNT, CDR2 YENEEA. V trimming: 3 bases; J trimming: 1 base; junction bases outside the gene matches: 8. The CDR3 length is 16 residues. CDR3 protein: CASSLGGGEPQETQYF. The CDR3, as DNA: TGTGCCAGCAGCTTGGGTGGGGGGGAGCCCCAAGAGACCCAGTACTTC.

The chain links TRBV19 to TRBJ1-1; no definite D call. This CDR3 is 14 amino acids long. Germline V gives CDR1 LNHDA, CDR2 SQIVND (reference sequence). V was shortened by 3 bases and J by 4 bases, with 12 bases between the two germline ends. The CDR3 loop reads CASSMWGVGTEAFF. The CDR3 region has the DNA TGTGCCAGTAGTATGTGGGGAGTAGGCACTGAAGCTTTCTTT. Combining the CDR3 with reference TRBV19 and TRBJ1-1 gives the whole variable domain DGGITQSPKYLFRKEGQNVTLSCEQNLNHDAMYWYRQDPGQGLRLIYYSQIVNDFQKGDIAEGYSVSREKKESFPLTVTSAQKNPTAFYLCASSMWGVGTEAFFGQGTRLTVV.

The chain uses TRBV28 and TRBJ2-7, with 8 bases that match TRBD1. Germline V gives CDR1 MDHEN, CDR2 SYDVKM. Trimming cost V 7 bases and J 9 bases; bases outside gene matches: 11. The CDR3 contains 13 residues. The CDR3 coding sequence is TGTGCCAGCATGCAGGGGGCCTGTTTCGTGCAGTACTTC. Residues: CASMQGACFVQYF.

This chain connects TRBV7-2 to TRBJ1-1; 9 bases line up with TRBD1. The CDR3 has 14 residues. Germline V gene data show CDR1 as SGHTA and CDR2 as FQGNSA. With V trimmed by 5 bases and J by 5 bases, 6 bases remained unmatched. The CDR3 DNA follows: TGTGCCAGCAGCCTACAGGGGGCGCTGACTGAAGCTTTCTTT. The encoded protein is CASSLQGALTEAFF.

V gene TRBV5-4 combines with J gene TRBJ2-2; 11 nucleotides line up with TRBD1. The CDR3 covers 15 residues. The junction had 3 bases not matched to a gene; V was cut back by 4 bases and J by 4 bases. Germline V gene lookup returns CDR1 SGHNT and CDR2 YYREEE (reference sequence). The CDR3 sequence: CASSLDRGRTGELFF. CDR3 in DNA: TGTGCCAGCAGCCTGGACAGGGGGCGCACCGGGGAGCTGTTTTTT.

The chain has TRBV19 and TRBJ2-5; D possibly corresponds to TRBD1 (6 bases). Germline V gene sequence: CDR1 LNHDA, CDR2 SQIVND (reference sequence). The CDR3 runs 13 residues. Trimming removed 9 bases from V and 5 bases from J, with 16 bases in between. CDR3 DNA: TGTGCCAGCACCGACAGGTCAAGCGAGACCCAGTACTTC. Its translation: CASTDRSSETQYF.

The chain employs TRBV18 and TRBJ1-1, with TRBD1 as a possible D gene (5 bases). The germline V gene has CDR1 KGHSH and CDR2 LQKENI. The V and J ends lost 1 base and 1 base respectively, with 10 bases between them. The CDR3 is made up of 15 amino acids. The CDR3 is CASSPRGAENTEAFF. The DNA for the CDR3 is TGTGCCAGCTCACCACGTGGGGCAGAGAACACTGAAGCTTTCTTT.

The gene calls are TRBV28 and TRBJ2-5; 7 bases line up with TRBD1. Unmatched junction bases numbered 13, after V lost 5 bases and J lost 4 bases. Germline V gene data show CDR1 as MDHEN and CDR2 as SYDVKM. The CDR3 loop spans 16 amino acids. The CDR3 coding sequence is TGTGCCAGCAGTGGATGGAGGACAGGTCGGGGAGAGACCCAGTACTTC. This translates into CASSGWRTGRGETQYF.

This clone was detected only once. This chain uses TRBV30 with TRBJ2-7; a possible D gene is TRBD1 (5 bases). V was shortened by 2 bases and J by 5 bases, with 28 bases between the two germline ends. The CDR3 contains 18 residues. The germline V gene encodes CDR1 GTSNPN and CDR2 SVGIG (reference sequence). CDR3 bases: TGTGCCTGGAGTACCGCTAAACTAACAAGGGGTTTGACCGACGAGCAGTACTTC. Translation: CAWSTAKLTRGLTDEQYF.

This chain connects TRBV14 to TRBJ1-1, with D possibly matching TRBD1 (5 bases). The CDR3 sequence is 16 residues long. V was shortened by 4 bases and J by 0 bases, with 15 bases between the two germline ends. The germline V gene encodes CDR1 SGHDN and CDR2 FVKESK. The CDR3 region has the DNA TGTGCCAGCAGCCGCCCTCGTGCAGGGTTGAACACTGAAGCTTTCTTT. Its protein product is CASSRPRAGLNTEAFF.

The V gene is TRBV5-4, the J gene TRBJ2-3; 9 bases align to TRBD2. The V gene end was trimmed by 3 bases and the J gene end by 6 bases; junction bases not matched to a gene: 8. This CDR3 spans 15 amino acids. Germline CDR1 SGHNT, CDR2 YYREEE (reference sequence). CDR3 sequence reads: CASSSGLAGLDTQYF. The CDR3 DNA reads TGTGCCAGCAGCTCGGGACTAGCCGGCTTGGATACGCAGTATTTT.

The rearrangement links TRBV27 to TRBJ2-1; TRBD2 matches at 10 bases. V gave up 6 bases and J gave up 5 bases; unmatched junction bases: 7. Germline CDR1 is MNHEY and CDR2 is SMNVEV (reference sequence). The CDR3 runs to 15 residues. The chain's CDR3 is CASRLTSGVHNEQFF. Written as DNA, the CDR3 is TGTGCCAGCAGGCTAACTAGCGGGGTGCACAATGAGCAGTTCTTC.

The chain combines TRBV28 with TRBJ2-4; 7 bases are a match to TRBD1. J gave up 3 bases and V 1 base, and 9 bases lay outside the gene matches. Germline V gene data show CDR1 as MDHEN and CDR2 as SYDVKM. The CDR3 has 17 amino acids. CDR3 loop: CASSLLVGQDFKNIQYF. DNA of the CDR3: TGTGCCAGCAGTTTATTAGTCGGACAGGATTTCAAAAACATTCAGTACTTC. Looking up the rest from reference TRBV28 and TRBJ2-4 gives the full variable domain: DVKVTQSSRYLVKRTGEKVFLECVQDMDHENMFWYRQDPGLGLRLIYFSYDVKMKEKGDIPEGYSVSREKKERFSLILESASTNQTSMYLCASSLLVGQDFKNIQYFGAGTRLSVL.

This clone has more than one count but fewer than ten. The chain combines TRBV4-3 with TRBJ2-3, with no clear D. The CDR3 extends over 16 amino acids. In germline, CDR1 is LGHNA, CDR2 YSLEER. Trimming removed 4 bases at V and 2 bases at J, with 16 bases between. CDR3 residues: CASSLQSGTFTDTQYF. The DNA for the CDR3 is TGCGCCAGCAGCCTCCAGTCGGGTACATTCACAGATACGCAGTATTTT.

The chain combines TRBV5-3 with TRBJ2-2, with 7 bases matching TRBD1. TRBV5-3 is designated an ORF whose function remains uncertain. The CDR3 has 14 amino acids. Trimming took 4 bases from V and 2 from J; bases not matched to a gene: 2. CDR3 sequence reads: CARSGQENTGELFF. CDR3 nucleotides: TGTGCCAGAAGCGGACAGGAAAACACCGGGGAGCTGTTTTTT.